This T cell receptor (beta chain) was sequenced for a study of blood T cells in healthy people across ages. Study-wide results and caveats: No one knew whether donors had CMV, which possibly confounded expanded clonotype changes. Diversity of TCR beta correlated strongly with naive T cell percentage.

Donors were healthy Caucasian individuals from Russia aged roughly 6 to 100. Each sample gave at least 6.5 million isolated PBMCs. This clonotype has a single count. What it binds is not known. The CDR3 is 15 amino acids. The use of a sample-barcoded 5' primer and a J-beta primer mix characterized a second PCR of about 7 to 12 cycles. Using its own MiXCR run on the 5' RACE reads, TCRdb lists one record per CDR3 protein. The table includes around 750,000 distinct CDR3 sequences, less than 70% detected once. The V gene is TRBV12-3 or TRBV12-4, the J gene TRBJ2-7, with 10 bases that match TRBD2. The J call may be in error: the DNA end matches TRBJ2-5 better. This clonotype was obtained from a man older than 75 in good health. Sequenced input: blood. CDR3 amino acids: CASSLTAGGLETQYF. CDR3 nucleotides: TGTGCCAGCAGTTTAACAGCGGGAGGGCTGGAGACCCAGTACTTC.